These 32 T cell receptor beta chains share one sample of origin, sequenced in a study of shared clonotypes between healthy human individuals. Assay: immunoSEQ multiplex PCR; the TCRdb copy retains only in-frame clones and omits some. The data hold some 1 million clones, with under 80% observed a single time. The source material was memory CD4+ T cells sorted from blood. The subset here: CD45RA-negative fraction. The receptors derive from a man in his late teens or twenties in good health.

This clone was observed a handful of times. V gene TRBV6-1 combines with J gene TRBJ1-2; D remains ambiguous. The length of the CDR3 is 14 residues. Germline V gene data show CDR1 as MNHNS and CDR2 as SASEGT. CDR3 bases: TGTGTCTCAAAGGAGTCCCTGGGAAATTATGGCTACACCTTC. Translating gives CVSKESLGNYGYTF.

The chain combines TRBV7-2 with TRBJ2-3; 9 positions match TRBD2. Germline V CDR1 and CDR2: SGHTA, FQGNSA. This CDR3 region has 16 residues. Trimming at V came to 3 bases and at J to 3 bases, leaving 7 bases not matched to a gene. The CDR3 nucleotides are TGTGCCAGCAGCTTGACCGCGGGAGGGCCGACAGATACGCAGTATTTT. Translating gives CASSLTAGGPTDTQYF.

V and J are TRBV9 and TRBJ1-2; D ambiguous. Deletions cut 0 bases from V and 0 bases from J, with 12 bases between. CDR1 and CDR2 from the germline V gene are SGDLS and YYNGEE. This CDR3 is 16 amino acids long. CDR3 residues: CASSVDGGRSNYGYTF. CDR3 sequence (DNA): TGTGCCAGCAGCGTAGATGGTGGCAGGTCTAACTATGGCTACACCTTC.

This chain uses TRBV7-8 with TRBJ1-4; D possibly corresponds to TRBD1 (5 bases). The germline gives CDR1 SGHVS, CDR2 FQNEAQ. The CDR3 contains 16 residues. Trimming took 5 bases from V and 2 from J, leaving 15 bases between them. CDR3 coding DNA: TGTGCCAGCAGCCCCGGAGTGGACAACACTAATGAAAAACTGTTTTTT. This codes for CASSPGVDNTNEKLFF. Based on the CDR3 plus reference TRBV7-8 and TRBJ1-4, the full variable domain is GAGVSQSPRYKVAKRGQDVALRCDPISGHVSLFWYQQALGQGPEFLTYFQNEAQLDKSGLPSDRFFAERPEGSVSTLKIQRTQQEDSAVYLCASSPGVDNTNEKLFFGSGTQLSVL.

This clone has only one observation. J is TRBJ2-3 and V is TRBV7-9; 11 nucleotides match TRBD1. The CDR3 contains 15 residues. Germline V lookup: CDR1 SEHNR, CDR2 FQNEAQ (reference sequence). Germline trimming cut 4 bases from V and 3 bases from J; bases unmatched to any gene: 3. CDR3 region: CASSYGTGGTDTQYF. CDR3 nucleotides: TGTGCCAGCAGCTACGGGACAGGGGGAACAGATACGCAGTATTTT.

The V call is TRBV2, the J call TRBJ1-2; D gene uncertain. V was pared by 3 bases and J by 8 bases, with 16 bases between. Germline CDR1 SNHLY, CDR2 FYNNEI. CDR3 length equals 14 residues. CDR3 residues: CASSEVGKVVGYTF. In DNA, the CDR3 is TGTGCCAGCAGTGAGGTAGGAAAAGTCGTCGGCTACACCTTC. The whole variable domain, filled in from reference TRBV2 and TRBJ1-2, reads EPEVTQTPSHQVTQMGQEVILRCVPISNHLYFYWYRQILGQKVEFLVSFYNNEISEKSEIFDDQFSVERPDGSNFTLKIRSTKLEDSAMYFCASSEVGKVVGYTFGSGTRLTVV.

The chain combines TRBV5-4 with TRBJ2-6; no clear D. The V and J ends lost 4 bases and 0 bases respectively, with 5 bases between them. The CDR3 length is 14 residues. Germline V lookup: CDR1 SGHNT, CDR2 YYREEE (reference sequence). CDR3 region: CASSALSGANVLTF. CDR3 coding DNA: TGTGCCAGCAGCGCCCTCTCTGGGGCCAACGTCCTGACTTTC.

The rearrangement uses TRBV7-8 and TRBJ2-3, with D tentatively TRBD1 (6 bases). The germline V gene has CDR1 SGHVS and CDR2 FQNEAQ. The CDR3 has 16 amino acids. V lost 4 bases and J lost 1, with 15 bases in between. DNA for the CDR3: TGTGCCAGCAGCTCCGAGGGGGTCCCCGGCACAGATACGCAGTATTTT. Protein product: CASSSEGVPGTDTQYF.

V usage is TRBV18 and J usage is TRBJ1-6; D is possibly TRBD1 (6 bases). The CDR3 loop spans 14 amino acids. Germline V gene sequence: CDR1 KGHSH, CDR2 LQKENI. V was pared by 6 bases and J by 6 bases, with 12 bases between. The CDR3 region has the DNA TGTGCCAGCTCCCCGGGGGCACTTAATTCACCCCTCCACTTT. Translated, it gives CASSPGALNSPLHF.

Remarks on this clone: Other DNA sequences in this specimen translate into the identical CDR3. The chain combines TRBV11-2 with TRBJ2-1, with 9 bases that match TRBD2. Per germline, CDR1 SGHAT and CDR2 FQNNGV. With V trimmed by 1 base and J by 2 bases, 3 bases remained unmatched. This CDR3 has 16 amino acids. The CDR3 sequence is CASSLAAGGTYNEQFF. DNA for the CDR3: TGTGCCAGCAGCTTAGCCGCGGGAGGGACCTACAATGAGCAGTTCTTC.

The sample holds many counts of this clone. Other nucleotide sequences in the sample specify the same CDR3. The rearrangement joins TRBV4-3 to TRBJ2-7, with D uncertain. Germline CDR1 is LGHNA and CDR2 is YSLEER. The CDR3 spans 15 residues. Trimming removed 0 bases at V and 4 bases at J, with 13 bases between. In DNA, the CDR3 is TGCGCCAGCAGCCAAGATAGGGCCTCTCTTTACGAGCAGTACTTC. Its protein is CASSQDRASLYEQYF.

The genes are TRBV5-5 and TRBJ2-5; D might be TRBD1 (5 bases). The CDR3 has 14 amino acids. Germline CDR1 reads SGHKS; CDR2 reads YYEKEE (reference sequence). With 4 bases removed from V and 2 bases from J, the gap between germline ends came to 12 bases. The CDR3 loop reads CASSPPTVQETQYF. For the CDR3, the DNA is TGTGCCAGCAGCCCTCCGACAGTACAAGAGACCCAGTACTTC.

CDR3 nucleotide sequence: TGTGCCAGCGGACAGGGGGGATCCTATAATTCACCCCTCCACTTT. The encoded protein is CASGQGGSYNSPLHF. The V gene is TRBV28, the J gene TRBJ1-6, with 10 bases fitting TRBD1. The germline gives CDR1 MDHEN, CDR2 SYDVKM. Trimming cost V 8 bases and J 1 base; bases outside gene matches: 2. This CDR3 contains 15 residues. The full variable domain, in which reference TRBV28 and TRBJ1-6 provide the parts outside the CDR3, is DVKVTQSSRYLVKRTGEKVFLECVQDMDHENMFWYRQDPGLGLRLIYFSYDVKMKEKGDIPEGYSVSREKKERFSLILESASTNQTSMYLCASGQGGSYNSPLHFGNGTRLTVT.

The chain joins TRBV27 to TRBJ2-2; perhaps D is TRBD1 or TRBD2 (5 bases each). V was cut by 0 bases and J by 4 bases, with 15 bases left in between. The CDR3 covers 17 residues. The germline gives CDR1 MNHEY, CDR2 SMNVEV (reference sequence). CDR3 amino acids: CASSLSGRGVSTGELFF. The CDR3 coding sequence is TGTGCCAGCAGTTTATCCGGTAGGGGAGTAAGCACCGGGGAGCTGTTTTTT.

The rearrangement links TRBV5-1 to TRBJ2-1; the D gene is possibly TRBD1 (5 bases). The germline V and J ends were trimmed by 7 bases and 3 bases, with 14 bases remaining between them. This CDR3 has 14 residues. Germline lookup yields CDR1 SGHRS and CDR2 YFSETQ. CDR3 protein: CASSSQDLYNEQFF. The CDR3 nucleotides read TGCGCCAGCTCCTCACAGGACCTCTACAATGAGCAGTTCTTC.

For this clone: The sample has other DNA sequences that encode this CDR3 too. V usage is TRBV15 and J usage is TRBJ2-7, with 7 bases fitting TRBD2. The CDR3 runs 14 residues. The V gene end was trimmed by 0 bases and the J gene end by 3 bases; junction bases not matched to a gene: 2. Germline V gene data show CDR1 as LNHNV and CDR2 as YYDKDF (reference sequence). DNA for the CDR3: TGTGCCACCAGCAGAGAAGGCGGGAGCTACGAGCAGTACTTC. As protein: CATSREGGSYEQYF.

This clone was detected only a few times. The gene calls are TRBV10-1 and TRBJ1-2; 9 bases align to TRBD1. Germline CDR1 WNHNN, CDR2 SYGVQD (reference sequence). The CDR3 loop spans 14 amino acids. Trimming at V came to 6 bases and at J to 4 bases, leaving 6 bases not matched to a gene. The DNA of the CDR3 is TGCGCCAGCAGCCCGGGACAGGGTTTCTATGGCTACACCTTC. As protein: CASSPGQGFYGYTF.

Details on this clone: The junction departs from germline at one end; a sequencing error may be responsible. V gene TRBV7-8 combines with J gene TRBJ2-1; no firm D call. This CDR3 comprises 16 residues. In germline, CDR1 is SGHVS, CDR2 FQNEAQ. The CDR3 loop is CASNLVDPASYNEQFF. CDR3 DNA sequence: TGTGCCAGCAACTTAGTGGACCCCGCCAGCTACAATGAGCAGTTCTTC.

This clone was recorded only once. The V gene is TRBV6-5, the J gene TRBJ2-7; 12 nucleotides line up with TRBD2. This CDR3 is built from 16 residues. The germline V gene has CDR1 MNHEY and CDR2 SVGAGI. V lost 0 bases, J lost 6 bases, and 6 bases stayed unmatched. CDR3 in DNA: TGTGCCAGCAGTTACTCAGGACTAGCGGGGAAGGGCGAGCAGTACTTC. Protein sequence: CASSYSGLAGKGEQYF.

The gene calls are TRBV29-1 and TRBJ2-3; D is ambiguous. Germline loops: CDR1 SQVTM, CDR2 ANQGSEA. Trimming removed 4 bases from V and 4 bases from J, with 12 bases in between. This CDR3 spans 13 amino acids. CDR3 nucleotides: TGCAGCGTTGGCGGAGTTAGCTCAGATACGCAGTATTTT. Encoded protein: CSVGGVSSDTQYF.

The V call is TRBV7-2, the J call TRBJ1-5; TRBD1 might be the D (6 bases). In germline, CDR1 is SGHTA, CDR2 FQGNSA. Trimming removed 1 base at V and 4 bases at J, with 11 bases between. The CDR3 is 15 amino acids. The CDR3 coding sequence is TGTGCCAGCAGCTTAGGTTTACAGGGAAATCAGCCCCAGCATTTT. This encodes CASSLGLQGNQPQHF.

The J gene is TRBJ2-2, the V gene TRBV15, with TRBD1 identical over 11 bases. V dropped 5 bases and J dropped 4; count of bases not matched to a gene: 6. This CDR3 is built from 16 residues. Germline V gene data show CDR1 as LNHNV and CDR2 as YYDKDF (reference sequence). In nucleotides, the CDR3 is TGTGCCACCAGCTCATGGACAGGGGGCCTCACCGGGGAGCTGTTTTTT. It is translated as CATSSWTGGLTGELFF.

The chain is built from TRBV2 and TRBJ2-5; D perhaps matches TRBD2 (7 bases). V gave up 7 bases and J gave up 9 bases, with 12 bases separating them. The germline CDR1 and CDR2 sequences are SNHLY and FYNNEI. This CDR3 is 11 amino acids long. The CDR3 nucleotides read TGTGCCAGCAAGGGAGGGGGTGCCCAGTACTTC. The encoded protein is CASKGGGAQYF.

The chain is built from TRBV6-4 and TRBJ2-3, with TRBD2 identical over 7 bases. V lost 3 bases, J lost 0 bases, and 3 bases stayed unmatched. Germline lookup yields CDR1 MRHNA and CDR2 SNTAGT. This CDR3 region has 15 residues. The CDR3 reads CASSEQRGSTDTQYF. In DNA form, the CDR3 reads TGTGCCAGCAGTGAGCAGCGGGGAAGCACAGATACGCAGTATTTT.

This chain joins TRBV7-2 and TRBJ2-7, with a weak D call TRBD2 (7 bases). CDR3 size: 16 residues. Germline V gene lookup returns CDR1 SGHTA and CDR2 FQGNSA. The ends were cut back, 0 bases at V and 6 bases at J, with 18 bases in the middle. The CDR3 sequence is CASSLALGGQGAEQYF. CDR3 coding DNA: TGTGCCAGCAGCTTAGCGCTCGGGGGGCAAGGGGCCGAGCAGTACTTC.

This chain uses TRBV28 with TRBJ1-6, with TRBD1 identical over 7 bases. Germline CDR1 reads MDHEN; CDR2 reads SYDVKM. The ends lost 4 bases at V and 10 bases at J; junction bases unmatched: 13. This CDR3 has 16 amino acids. The CDR3 DNA follows: TGTGCCAGCAGTTCCAGTACAACAGGGGTTAGGTCACCCCTCCACTTT. Its translation: CASSSSTTGVRSPLHF.

This chain uses TRBV20-1 with TRBJ1-1; D call uncertain. Germline V lookup: CDR1 DFQATT, CDR2 SNEGSKA (reference sequence). V dropped 6 bases and J dropped 1 base, with 3 bases sitting between them. This CDR3 comprises 10 residues. DNA for the CDR3: TGCAGTGCCACGAACACTGAAGCTTTCTTT. Residues: CSATNTEAFF.

On this clone itself: This may come from a read error, since a much larger clone is one base off. The sample has other DNA sequences that encode this CDR3 too. The chain recombines TRBV7-2 with TRBJ2-5, with TRBD1 matching over 8 bases. Per the germline V gene, CDR1 is SGHTA and CDR2 is FQGNSA. This CDR3 contains 14 residues. Trimming removed 3 bases from V and 1 base from J; junction bases left unmatched: 1. The CDR3 protein is CASSLDRAQETQYF. CDR3 coding DNA: TGTGCCAGCAGCTTGGACAGGGCCCAAGAGACCCAGTACTTC.

The V and J genes are TRBV5-1 and TRBJ1-4; 9 positions agree with TRBD1. The germline gives CDR1 SGHRS, CDR2 YFSETQ. The CDR3 extends over 15 amino acids. Trimming cost V 0 bases and J 8 bases; bases outside gene matches: 5. This CDR3 reads CASSLGTGAWEKLFF. DNA for the CDR3: TGCGCCAGCAGCTTGGGGACAGGGGCATGGGAAAAACTGTTTTTT.

V is TRBV2 and J is TRBJ2-1, with D perhaps assigned TRBD1 or TRBD2 (6 bases each). The germline CDR1 and CDR2 sequences are SNHLY and FYNNEI. The CDR3 has 16 residues. V gave up 4 bases and J gave up 3 bases, with 16 bases separating them. CDR3 sequence reads: CASSVGGRRGYNEQFF. DNA for the CDR3: TGTGCCAGCAGTGTGGGGGGCCGAAGGGGCTACAATGAGCAGTTCTTC.

The V call is TRBV28, the J call TRBJ2-1; 8 positions match TRBD2. This CDR3 comprises 15 residues. CDR1 is MDHEN, CDR2 SYDVKM, per germline. J lost 8 bases, V lost 6 bases, and 12 bases had no gene match. The DNA for the CDR3 is TGTGCCAGCAGCCCCCCGGGACTAGAGCTCTATGAGCAGTTCTTC. It codes for CASSPPGLELYEQFF.

This chain links TRBV6-1 with TRBJ1-2; 7 bases are shared with TRBD1. CDR1 MNHNS and CDR2 SASEGT come from the germline V gene. J lost 8 bases, V lost 3 bases, and 9 bases had no gene match. This CDR3 has 14 residues. The CDR3 reads CASSEGGGKRGYTF. DNA for the CDR3: TGTGCCAGCAGTGAGGGAGGGGGCAAGAGAGGCTACACCTTC.